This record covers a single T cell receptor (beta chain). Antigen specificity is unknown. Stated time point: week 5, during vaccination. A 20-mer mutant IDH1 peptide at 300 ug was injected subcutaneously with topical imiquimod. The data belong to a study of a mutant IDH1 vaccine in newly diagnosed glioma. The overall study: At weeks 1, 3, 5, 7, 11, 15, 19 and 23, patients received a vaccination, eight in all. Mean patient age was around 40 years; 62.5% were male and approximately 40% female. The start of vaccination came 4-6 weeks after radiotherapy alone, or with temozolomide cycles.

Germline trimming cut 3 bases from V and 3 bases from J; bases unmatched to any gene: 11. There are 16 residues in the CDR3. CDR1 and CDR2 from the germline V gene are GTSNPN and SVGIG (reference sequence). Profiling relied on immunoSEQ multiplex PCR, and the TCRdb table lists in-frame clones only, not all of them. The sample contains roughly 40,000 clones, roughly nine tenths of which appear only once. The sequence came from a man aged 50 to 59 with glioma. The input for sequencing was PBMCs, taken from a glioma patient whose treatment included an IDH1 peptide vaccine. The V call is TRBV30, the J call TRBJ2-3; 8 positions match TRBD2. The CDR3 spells CAWRAYSSGWTDTQYF. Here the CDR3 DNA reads TGTGCCTGGAGGGCCTACTCTAGCGGGTGGACAGATACGCAGTATTTT.